These 20 T cell receptor beta chains came from one sample sequenced in a study of cytomegalovirus exposure and HLA in healthy donors. PCR primers comprised 60 Vbeta and 13 Jbeta primers. Assay: immunoSEQ multiplex PCR; the TCRdb copy retains only in-frame clones and omits some. The sample shows roughly 130,000 clones, around 83% of them seen only once. Sample: PBMCs. The receptors were sampled from a woman under 30 in good health and CMV-seropositive.

This clone was detected only a few times. V and J are TRBV6-5 and TRBJ2-3; the match to TRBD2 covers 12 bases. V shed 7 bases and J 1 base; nucleotides not matched to a gene: 3. Germline-derived CDR1 and CDR2 are MNHEY and SVGAGI. This CDR3 has 15 amino acids. Here the CDR3 reads CASNRLAGGTDTQYF. Here the CDR3 DNA reads TGTGCCAGCAACCGACTAGCGGGGGGCACAGATACGCAGTATTTT.

The V and J genes are TRBV30 and TRBJ2-7; 8 nucleotides line up with TRBD1. With 0 bases clipped from V and 2 bases from J, the junction kept 6 bases outside the gene matches. This CDR3 spans 15 amino acids. CDR1 GTSNPN and CDR2 SVGIG come from the germline V gene (reference sequence). The DNA of the CDR3 is TGTGCCTGGAGTGTTTTTGAGACAGGGGCCTACGAGCAGTACTTC. Translating it yields CAWSVFETGAYEQYF.

This clone was found once. This chain joins TRBV11-2 and TRBJ2-7; TRBD1 agrees at 7 bases. The ends lost 6 bases at V and 3 bases at J; junction bases unmatched: 2. Germline lookup yields CDR1 SGHAT and CDR2 FQNNGV. This CDR3 is 12 amino acids long. Here the CDR3 DNA reads TGTGCCAGCAGTACAGGGGACTACGAGCAGTACTTC. Amino acids: CASSTGDYEQYF.

The CDR3 reads CASSSMSGYEQYF. The CDR3 DNA sequence: TGCGCCAGCAGCTCCATGTCGGGCTACGAGCAGTACTTC. The J gene is TRBJ2-7, the V gene TRBV5-1; D ambiguous. The V end was cut by 3 bases, the J end by 3 bases, with 10 bases between. Germline CDR1 reads SGHRS; CDR2 reads YFSETQ. CDR3 length: 13 residues.

The rearrangement uses TRBV11-1 and TRBJ2-1; 9 nucleotides align to TRBD2. Trimming at V came to 3 bases and at J to 4 bases, leaving 1 base not matched to a gene. The CDR3 is 14 residues long. Germline CDR1 reads SGHAT; CDR2 reads FQDESV (reference sequence). Here the CDR3 DNA reads TGTGCCAGCAGCTTTCTAGCGGGGTACAATGAGCAGTTCTTC. Protein: CASSFLAGYNEQFF.

This sequence joins TRBV14 and TRBJ2-2; 10 bases agree with TRBD1. Germline V gives CDR1 SGHDN, CDR2 FVKESK. The CDR3 length is 16 residues. V trimming: 1 base; J trimming: 6 bases; junction bases outside the gene matches: 5. DNA of the CDR3: TGTGCCAGCAGCCAAGTTGGGACAGGGGTACCCGGGGAGCTGTTTTTT. Its protein is CASSQVGTGVPGELFF.

The chain carries TRBV6-6 and TRBJ2-7; 9 nucleotides line up with TRBD1. V gave up 4 bases and J gave up 3 bases; unmatched junction bases: 4. The CDR3 totals 14 residues. CDR1 and CDR2 from the germline V gene are MNHNY and SVGAGI (reference sequence). In DNA form, the CDR3 reads TGTGCCAGCAGTTGGGGACAGGGAGACTACGAGCAGTACTTC. Translation: CASSWGQGDYEQYF.

This chain joins TRBV5-4 and TRBJ2-1; 9 bases map to TRBD2. Germline V gives CDR1 SGHNT, CDR2 YYREEE (reference sequence). The V and J ends lost 3 bases and 1 base, in that order; junction bases with no gene match: 2. The CDR3 covers 15 residues. The DNA for the CDR3 is TGTGCCAGCAGCTCTAGCGGGGTGTCCTACAATGAGCAGTTCTTC. It is translated as CASSSSGVSYNEQFF. Full variable domain (rest looked up from reference TRBV5-4 and TRBJ2-1): ETGVTQSPTHLIKTRGQQVTLRCSSQSGHNTVSWYQQALGQGPQFIFQYYREEENGRGNFPPRFSGLQFPNYSSELNVNALELDDSALYLCASSSSGVSYNEQFFGPGTRLTVL.

This clone was found once. The rearrangement links TRBV28 to TRBJ1-5, with D uncertain. The CDR3 totals 15 residues. The V gene lost 2 bases and the J gene lost 6 bases, with 14 bases spanning the gap. Per the germline V gene, CDR1 is MDHEN and CDR2 is SYDVKM. CDR3 DNA sequence: TGTGCCAGCAGTTTAGGTAACGGGGTGAGTCAGCCCCAGCATTTT. Translation gives CASSLGNGVSQPQHF.

This clone has only a few counts. The chain is built from TRBV2 and TRBJ1-2, with D perhaps TRBD1 (6 bases). V was clipped by 2 bases and J by 12 bases, with 22 bases between them. CDR3 length equals 15 residues. CDR1 is SNHLY and CDR2 is FYNNEI in the germline V gene. For the CDR3, the DNA is TGTGCCAGCAGTGAAACACCGAGGGACAATTTTGGGGACACCTTC. Its protein is CASSETPRDNFGDTF.

This clone was seen a handful of times. The chain has TRBV6-5 and TRBJ1-2; D is unresolved. V lost 8 bases and J 4 bases, leaving 17 bases between the germline ends. The CDR3 is 14 amino acids. Germline CDR1 MNHEY, CDR2 SVGAGI. CDR3 DNA sequence: TGTGCCAGCCGATCTAACATGGCGGGCTATGGCTACACCTTC. This translates into CASRSNMAGYGYTF.

The chain combines TRBV2 with TRBJ2-1; a possible D gene is TRBD2 (7 bases). V was trimmed by 3 bases and J by 7 bases, leaving 31 bases between them. Germline V lookup: CDR1 SNHLY, CDR2 FYNNEI. The CDR3 is 20 amino acids. The CDR3 bases are TGTGCCAGCAGTGACTTGGGCAGGGGTAAAGGAGGGGGGGGACGGAATGAGCAGTTCTTC. Amino acids: CASSDLGRGKGGGGRNEQFF.

This sequence joins TRBV6-6 and TRBJ1-6; 9 bases align to TRBD1. This CDR3 has 15 residues. V dropped 7 bases and J dropped 6; count of bases not matched to a gene: 7. Germline V gene data show CDR1 as MNHNY and CDR2 as SVGAGI (reference sequence). The CDR3 region has the DNA TGTGCCAGCACCCTTAGACAGGGGGGTAATTCACCCCTCCACTTT. Translating it yields CASTLRQGGNSPLHF.

V usage is TRBV13 and J usage is TRBJ2-1, with 12 bases aligning to TRBD2. J gave up 12 bases and V 6 bases, and 18 bases lay outside the gene matches. This CDR3 region has 17 residues. CDR1 is PRHDT, CDR2 FYEKMQ, per germline (reference sequence). The CDR3 DNA is TGTGCCAGCAGTAAACCAACTAGCGGGGGGATGAACATGAGGCAGTTCTTC. This encodes CASSKPTSGGMNMRQFF.

The CDR3 here is CASSQPQETQYF. CDR3 nucleotide sequence: TGCGCCAGCAGCCAACCTCAAGAGACCCAGTACTTC. The rearrangement joins TRBV4-1 to TRBJ2-5; D ambiguous. The CDR3 runs 12 residues. Trimming pared 2 bases from V and 2 bases from J, leaving 3 bases between. Germline V gene sequence: CDR1 MGHRA, CDR2 YSYEKL.

The CDR3, as DNA: TGTGCCAGCAGCTTCGGGGGGGCGGGTGCGGAGACCCAGTACTTC. Translation gives CASSFGGAGAETQYF. V and J are TRBV28 and TRBJ2-5, with 8 bases identical to TRBD2. Trimming at V came to 6 bases and at J to 5 bases, leaving 11 bases not matched to a gene. Germline loops: CDR1 MDHEN, CDR2 SYDVKM. The CDR3 has 15 residues. Full variable domain (outside the CDR3, taken from reference TRBV28 and TRBJ2-5): DVKVTQSSRYLVKRTGEKVFLECVQDMDHENMFWYRQDPGLGLRLIYFSYDVKMKEKGDIPEGYSVSREKKERFSLILESASTNQTSMYLCASSFGGAGAETQYFGPGTRLLVL.

This rearrangement joins TRBV11-2 to TRBJ1-4; a possible D gene is TRBD1 (6 bases). CDR3 length: 13 residues. Germline lookup yields CDR1 SGHAT and CDR2 FQNNGV. The V end lost 8 bases, the J end lost 11 bases, and 18 bases lay between the germline ends. The CDR3 region has the DNA TGTGCCAGCGGAACAGGGATTTTAACGAAACTGTTTTTT. Its translation is CASGTGILTKLFF.

The chain links TRBV18 to TRBJ1-2; D remains ambiguous. CDR1 KGHSH and CDR2 LQKENI come from the germline V gene. This CDR3 region has 14 residues. V gave up 2 bases and J gave up 6 bases, with 13 bases separating them. This chain's CDR3 is CASSPSGFGDGYTF. CDR3 DNA: TGTGCCAGCTCACCATCCGGGTTCGGGGATGGCTACACCTTC.

This clone has just a few counts. The genes are TRBV10-3 and TRBJ2-5; a possible D gene is TRBD1 (5 bases). The CDR3 has 14 amino acids. V lost 0 bases and J lost 2, with 7 bases in between. CDR1 is ENHRY, CDR2 SYGVKD, per germline. The CDR3 is CAISESGQQETQYF. The CDR3 DNA follows: TGTGCCATCAGTGAGTCGGGGCAGCAAGAGACCCAGTACTTC.

This chain connects TRBV25-1 to TRBJ2-5, with D possibly matching TRBD1 (5 bases). Trimming stripped 7 bases from V and 5 bases from J, with 14 bases between. The CDR3 extends over 13 amino acids. Germline V CDR1 and CDR2: MGHDK, SYGVNS. The CDR3 region is CASTPQERETQYF. CDR3 in DNA: TGTGCCAGCACCCCACAGGAGAGGGAGACCCAGTACTTC. The variable domain in full, completed from reference TRBV25-1 and TRBJ2-5, reads EADIYQTPRYLVIGTGKKITLECSQTMGHDKMYWYQQDPGMELHLIHYSYGVNSTEKGDLSSESTVSRIRTEHFPLTLESARPSHTSQYLCASTPQERETQYFGPGTRLLVL.